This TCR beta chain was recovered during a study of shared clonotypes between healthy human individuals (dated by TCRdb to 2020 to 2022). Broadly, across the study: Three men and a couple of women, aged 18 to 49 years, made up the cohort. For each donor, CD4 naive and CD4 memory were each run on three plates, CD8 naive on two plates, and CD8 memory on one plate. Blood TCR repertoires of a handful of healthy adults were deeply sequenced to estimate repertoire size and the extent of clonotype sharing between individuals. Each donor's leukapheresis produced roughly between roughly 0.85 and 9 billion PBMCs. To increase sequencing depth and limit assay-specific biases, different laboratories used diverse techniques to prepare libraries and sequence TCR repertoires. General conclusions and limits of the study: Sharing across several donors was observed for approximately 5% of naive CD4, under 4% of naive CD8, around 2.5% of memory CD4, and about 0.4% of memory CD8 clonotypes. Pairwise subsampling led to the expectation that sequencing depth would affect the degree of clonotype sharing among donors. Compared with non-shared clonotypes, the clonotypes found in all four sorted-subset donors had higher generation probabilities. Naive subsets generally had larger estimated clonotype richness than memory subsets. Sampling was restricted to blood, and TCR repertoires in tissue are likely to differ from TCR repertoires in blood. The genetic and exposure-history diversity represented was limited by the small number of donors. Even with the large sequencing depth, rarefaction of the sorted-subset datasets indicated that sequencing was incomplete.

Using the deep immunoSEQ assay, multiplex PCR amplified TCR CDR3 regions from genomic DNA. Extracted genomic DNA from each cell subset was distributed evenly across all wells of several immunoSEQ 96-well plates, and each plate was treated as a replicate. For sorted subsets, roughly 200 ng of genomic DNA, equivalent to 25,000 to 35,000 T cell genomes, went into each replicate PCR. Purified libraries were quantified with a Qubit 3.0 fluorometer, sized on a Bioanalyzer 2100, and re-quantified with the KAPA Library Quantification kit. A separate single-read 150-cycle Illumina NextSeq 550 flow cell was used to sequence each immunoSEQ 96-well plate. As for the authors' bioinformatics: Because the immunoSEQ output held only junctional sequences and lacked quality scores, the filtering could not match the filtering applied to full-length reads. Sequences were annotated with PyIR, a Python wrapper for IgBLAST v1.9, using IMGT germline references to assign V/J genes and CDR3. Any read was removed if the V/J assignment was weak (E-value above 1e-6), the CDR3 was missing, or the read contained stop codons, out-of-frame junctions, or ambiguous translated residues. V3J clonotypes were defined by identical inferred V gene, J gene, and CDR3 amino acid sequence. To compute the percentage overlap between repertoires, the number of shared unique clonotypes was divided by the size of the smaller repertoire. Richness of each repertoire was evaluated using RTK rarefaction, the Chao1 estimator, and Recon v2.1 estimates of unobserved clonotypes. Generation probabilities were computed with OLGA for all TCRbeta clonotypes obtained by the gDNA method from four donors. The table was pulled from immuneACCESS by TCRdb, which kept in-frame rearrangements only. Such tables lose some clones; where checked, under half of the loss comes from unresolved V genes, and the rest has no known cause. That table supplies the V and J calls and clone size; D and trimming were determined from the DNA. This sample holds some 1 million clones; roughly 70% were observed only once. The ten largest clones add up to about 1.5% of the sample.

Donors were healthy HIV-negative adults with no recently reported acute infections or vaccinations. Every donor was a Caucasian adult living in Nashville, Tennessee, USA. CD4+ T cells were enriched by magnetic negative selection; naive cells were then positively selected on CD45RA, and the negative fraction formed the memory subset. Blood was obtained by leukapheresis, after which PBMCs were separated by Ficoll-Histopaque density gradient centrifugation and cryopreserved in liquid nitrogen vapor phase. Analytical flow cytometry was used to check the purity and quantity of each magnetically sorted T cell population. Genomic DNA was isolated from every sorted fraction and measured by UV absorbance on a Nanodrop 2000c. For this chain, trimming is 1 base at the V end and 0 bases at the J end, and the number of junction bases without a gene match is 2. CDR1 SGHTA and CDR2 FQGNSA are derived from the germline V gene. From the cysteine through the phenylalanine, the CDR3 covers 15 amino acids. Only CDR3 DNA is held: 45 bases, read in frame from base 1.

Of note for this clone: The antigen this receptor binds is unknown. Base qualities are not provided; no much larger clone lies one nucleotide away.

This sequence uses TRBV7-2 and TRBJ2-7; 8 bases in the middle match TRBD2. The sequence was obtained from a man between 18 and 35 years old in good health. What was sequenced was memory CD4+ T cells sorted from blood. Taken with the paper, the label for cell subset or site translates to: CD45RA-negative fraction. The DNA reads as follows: TGTGCCAGCAGCTTAGGTAGCGGGAACTCCTACGAGCAGTACTTC. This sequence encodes CASSLGSGNSYEQYF.